This entry lists 23 T cell receptor beta chains sequenced from one sample in a study of blood T cells in healthy people across ages (dated by TCRdb to the mid-2010s). Receptors were amplified or captured by 5' RACE. Sequenced on an Illumina HiSeq 2500. A second PCR of roughly 7 to 11 cycles was performed with a sample-barcoded 5' primer and a J-beta primer mix. TCRdb redid the processing of the public reads, applying fastp at Q25 and MiXCR, and retained in-frame beta chains. CDR3 protein duplicates are merged, each entry listing the most common genes and DNA. The sample contains about 1.6 million distinct CDR3 sequences, about 35% of them found a single time. Clones ranked in the top ten supply around 10% of the sample. Material: blood. These receptors originate from a young woman in good health.

There are many counts of this clonotype. The chain uses TRBV5-1 and TRBJ2-7; 10 nucleotides line up with TRBD2. This CDR3 has 16 amino acids. Germline-derived CDR1 and CDR2 are SGHRS and YFSETQ. Germline trimming cut 4 bases from V and 7 bases from J; bases unmatched to any gene: 14. In DNA, the CDR3 is TGCGCCAGCAGCCGCGCCAGGACTAGCGGTGTTTCGGAGCAGTACTTC. Amino acids: CASSRARTSGVSEQYF.

The gene calls are TRBV2 and TRBJ2-2; TRBD1 aligns across 8 bases. This CDR3 region has 15 residues. With V trimmed by 6 bases and J by 0 bases, 3 bases remained unmatched. CDR1 is SNHLY and CDR2 is FYNNEI in the germline V gene. CDR3 nucleotides: TGTGCCAGCAGGGGGGGACAGGCGAACACCGGGGAGCTGTTTTTT. The encoded protein is CASRGGQANTGELFF.

Only a few counts were recorded for this clonotype. The chain couples TRBV6-1 to TRBJ2-5, with 9 bases that match TRBD2. The V and J ends lost 7 bases and 1 base, in that order; junction bases with no gene match: 13. CDR3 length: 17 residues. Per germline, CDR1 MNHNS and CDR2 SASEGT. CDR3 loop: CASIRASGVGGQETQYF. The CDR3 nucleotides read TGTGCCAGCATTCGGGCTAGCGGGGTTGGCGGCCAAGAGACCCAGTACTTC.

Worth noting for this clonotype: The germline gene is not matched at one end of the junction; a read error may be the cause. CDR3 sequence: CAGSQGQGEGGYTF. DNA of the CDR3: TGTGCCGGCAGCCAGGGACAGGGAGAAGGAGGCTACACCTTC. This rearrangement joins TRBV7-2 to TRBJ1-2; 9 nucleotides agree with TRBD1. Germline V lookup: CDR1 SGHTA, CDR2 FQGNSA. This CDR3 has 14 residues.

This clonotype occurred a few times. This sequence joins TRBV29-1 and TRBJ2-5; D not resolved. Germline lookup yields CDR1 SQVTM and CDR2 ANQGSEA. Trimming removed 6 bases at V and 2 bases at J, with 22 bases between. The CDR3 extends over 16 amino acids. CDR3 nucleotide sequence: TGCAGCGTCTCCGTCCCTCCCACTCTTCCTCAAGAGACCCAGTACTTC. This sequence encodes CSVSVPPTLPQETQYF.

The V call is TRBV28, the J call TRBJ2-3, with TRBD1 matching over 7 bases. CDR1 is MDHEN, CDR2 SYDVKM, per germline. V trimming: 5 bases; J trimming: 4 bases; junction bases outside the gene matches: 6. CDR3 length: 14 amino acids. The CDR3 region has the DNA TGTGCCAGCAGTACCCGGACAGGATCAGATACGCAGTATTTT. It translates to CASSTRTGSDTQYF.

This clonotype was counted between two and nine times. CDR3 DNA: TGTGCCAGCAGCCAAGGTAAAGGACTAGCGGCCTACGAGCAGTACTTC. This gives the protein CASSQGKGLAAYEQYF. The V and J genes are TRBV4-2 and TRBJ2-7; the match to TRBD2 covers 10 bases. With 1 base clipped from V and 2 bases from J, the junction kept 5 bases outside the gene matches. Germline lookup yields CDR1 LGHNA and CDR2 YNFKEQ. This CDR3 region has 16 residues.

This clonotype has a handful of counts. The chain carries TRBV6-5 and TRBJ2-5; 10 nucleotides agree with TRBD2. Germline V gives CDR1 MNHEY, CDR2 SVGAGI. The J segment lost 0 bases and the V segment lost 2 bases, leaving 9 bases of the junction unmatched. There are 18 residues in the CDR3. This CDR3 reads CASSYQLIGTSDQETQYF. CDR3 coding DNA: TGTGCCAGCAGTTACCAGTTAATCGGGACTAGCGACCAAGAGACCCAGTACTTC.

This clonotype has just a few counts. The gene calls are TRBV2 and TRBJ2-4; 9 nucleotides match TRBD1. The germline gives CDR1 SNHLY, CDR2 FYNNEI. The CDR3 spans 15 residues. After removal of 4 bases from V and 0 bases from J, the junction contained 1 base not matched to a gene. The CDR3 loop reads CASSGGQGAKNIQYF. The CDR3 DNA follows: TGTGCCAGCAGTGGGGGACAGGGAGCCAAAAACATTCAGTACTTC. Drawing the rest from reference TRBV2 and TRBJ2-4, the complete variable domain is EPEVTQTPSHQVTQMGQEVILRCVPISNHLYFYWYRQILGQKVEFLVSFYNNEISEKSEIFDDQFSVERPDGSNFTLKIRSTKLEDSAMYFCASSGGQGAKNIQYFGAGTRLSVL.

This clonotype was detected only a few times. This chain uses TRBV15 with TRBJ2-3, with D hard to call. This CDR3 comprises 15 residues. Trimming removed 5 bases at V and 2 bases at J, with 14 bases between. The germline gives CDR1 LNHNV, CDR2 YYDKDF (reference sequence). The CDR3 region is CATSFSQLDTDTQYF. The CDR3 bases are TGTGCCACCAGCTTTAGCCAGTTAGACACAGATACGCAGTATTTT. Using reference TRBV15 and TRBJ2-3 for the parts outside the CDR3, the full variable domain is DAMVIQNPRYQVTQFGKPVTLSCSQTLNHNVMYWYQQKSSQAPKLLFHYYDKDFNNEADTPDNFQSRRPNTSFCFLDIRSPGLGDTAMYLCATSFSQLDTDTQYFGPGTRLTVL.

This clonotype came up a few times. This rearrangement joins TRBV9 to TRBJ2-6; D is tentatively TRBD1 or TRBD2 (5 bases each). The CDR3 totals 16 residues. Trimming removed 3 bases at V and 0 bases at J, with 10 bases between. Germline CDR1 SGDLS, CDR2 YYNGEE. Written as DNA, the CDR3 is TGTGCCAGCAGCGCGGGACGGCACTCTGGGGCCAACGTCCTGACTTTC. This encodes CASSAGRHSGANVLTF.

V usage is TRBV9 and J usage is TRBJ2-3; tentatively, D is TRBD2 (5 bases). The CDR3 consists of 12 residues. V lost 3 bases and J lost 7, with 9 bases in between. Per germline, CDR1 SGDLS and CDR2 YYNGEE. The DNA of the CDR3 is TGTGCCAGCAGCGGTAGGGAGAATACGCAGTATTTT. Residues: CASSGRENTQYF.

In this sample, this clonotype turned up a few times. The chain carries TRBV7-9 and TRBJ1-4, with D maybe TRBD1 (5 bases). V dropped 5 bases and J dropped 7 bases, with 14 bases sitting between them. This CDR3 is built from 14 residues. The V gene's germline CDR1 is SEHNR and CDR2 FQNEAQ (reference sequence). CDR3 in amino acids: CASSPGGAAEKLFF. The CDR3 nucleotides read TGTGCCAGCAGCCCCGGTGGGGCGGCTGAAAAACTGTTTTTT. Full variable domain (missing parts from reference TRBV7-9 and TRBJ1-4): DTGVSQNPRHKITKRGQNVTFRCDPISEHNRLYWYRQTLGQGPEFLTYFQNEAQLEKSRLLSDRFSAERPKGSFSTLEIQRTEQGDSAMYLCASSPGGAAEKLFFGSGTQLSVL.

The chain couples TRBV9 to TRBJ2-3, with D maybe TRBD2 (5 bases). Germline V gene lookup returns CDR1 SGDLS and CDR2 YYNGEE. The CDR3 totals 18 residues. Trimming removed 3 bases from V and 6 bases from J, with 26 bases in between. CDR3 loop: CASSAPPTTSSSRDTQYF. DNA of the CDR3: TGTGCCAGCAGCGCCCCTCCTACTACTAGTTCATCCCGGGATACGCAGTATTTT. Full variable domain (remainder filled in from reference TRBV9 and TRBJ2-3): DSGVTQTPKHLITATGQRVTLRCSPRSGDLSVYWYQQSLDQGLQFLIQYYNGEERAKGNILERFSAQQFPDLHSELNLSSLELGDSALYFCASSAPPTTSSSRDTQYFGPGTRLTVL.

The chain joins TRBV2 to TRBJ2-2, with 8 bases that match TRBD2. V gave up 3 bases and J gave up 6 bases; unmatched junction bases: 3. There are 14 residues in the CDR3. Per germline, CDR1 SNHLY and CDR2 FYNNEI. The CDR3 region is CASSEGGGSGELFF. In DNA, the CDR3 is TGTGCCAGCAGTGAGGGCGGGGGGTCCGGGGAGCTGTTTTTT.

This chain uses TRBV6-6 with TRBJ2-7; no clear D gene. CDR1 is MNHNY, CDR2 SVGAGI, per germline (reference sequence). The CDR3 consists of 14 residues. V was trimmed by 6 bases and J by 3 bases, leaving 15 bases between them. The DNA for the CDR3 is TGTGCCAGCAGCCAGTCCTGGACCAACTACGAGCAGTACTTC. Translation: CASSQSWTNYEQYF.

The chain uses TRBV20-1 and TRBJ2-3; 10 nucleotides line up with TRBD2. V lost 7 bases, J lost 2 bases, and 6 bases stayed unmatched. The CDR3 is 14 amino acids. CDR1 DFQATT and CDR2 SNEGSKA come from the germline V gene (reference sequence). CDR3 DNA: TGCAGTGAAAGGACTAGCGGAATCACAGATACGCAGTATTTT. Protein sequence: CSERTSGITDTQYF.

This clonotype turned up a few times. This chain uses TRBV9 with TRBJ2-7; TRBD1 agrees at 9 bases. Germline trimming cut 3 bases from V and 0 bases from J; bases unmatched to any gene: 13. The length of the CDR3 is 18 residues. Germline CDR1 is SGDLS and CDR2 is YYNGEE. CDR3 bases: TGTGCCAGCAGCGATCCTCTCCCGGGACAGGGTAACTCCTACGAGCAGTACTTC. Protein: CASSDPLPGQGNSYEQYF.

V and J are TRBV12-3 or TRBV12-4 and TRBJ1-1; D is ambiguous. Trimming shortened V by 3 bases and J by 2 bases, and 10 bases separated the two germline ends. The CDR3 contains 14 residues. The CDR3 DNA reads as TGTGCCAGCAGTTTCTCGGTATCCAACACTGAAGCTTTCTTT. Translation gives CASSFSVSNTEAFF.

V usage is TRBV20-1 and J usage is TRBJ2-1; D not certain. The ends were cut back, 0 bases at V and 5 bases at J, with 8 bases in the middle. CDR1 is DFQATT and CDR2 is SNEGSKA in the germline V gene (reference sequence). This CDR3 spans 13 amino acids. The CDR3 spells CSARDNWNNEQFF. The CDR3 DNA reads TGCAGTGCTAGAGATAACTGGAACAATGAGCAGTTCTTC.

This clonotype occurred many times. This rearrangement joins TRBV29-1 to TRBJ2-5, with D perhaps matching TRBD2 (5 bases). CDR1 SQVTM and CDR2 ANQGSEA come from the germline V gene. Trimming cost V 6 bases and J 6 bases, with 14 bases left between them. CDR3 length: 12 amino acids. CDR3 protein: CSVPLAYQTQYF. The CDR3 region has the DNA TGCAGCGTCCCTCTAGCCTATCAGACCCAGTACTTC.

This clonotype was picked up a small number of times. The chain employs TRBV4-1 and TRBJ1-5; D remains unclear. V was shortened by 0 bases and J by 2 bases, with 11 bases between the two germline ends. Germline V lookup: CDR1 MGHRA, CDR2 YSYEKL. The CDR3 spans 16 residues. CDR3 in DNA: TGCGCCAGCAGCCAAGATGTAGGTCGAGGCAATCAGCCCCAGCATTTT. Encoded protein: CASSQDVGRGNQPQHF.

This clonotype was observed many times. This sequence joins TRBV3-1 and TRBJ2-1; TRBD2 might be the D (5 bases). Deletions cut 3 bases from V and 10 bases from J, with 10 bases between. The CDR3 runs to 12 residues. CDR1 is LGHDT and CDR2 is YNNKEL in the germline V gene (reference sequence). CDR3 protein: CASSHYTGEQFF. The CDR3 region has the DNA TGTGCCAGCAGCCATTACACGGGGGAGCAGTTCTTC.